The 11 T cell receptor beta chains presented below share a single source sample, sequenced in a study of T cell repertoires in cytomegalovirus infection. Their antigens remain unidentified. TCRdb processed the reads anew with MiXCR; each CDR3 protein has one entry. The sample has 400,000 to 600,000 distinct CDR3 sequences, approximately 42% seen once; the top ten hold 43%. The sample was cultured PBMCs, taken from culture after CMV antigen stimulation. The source is a human donor in good health (CMV status not recorded). Some clones in this sample may be carry-over from other donors' samples.

CDR3 nucleotides: TGTGCCAGCAGCCTGACAGGGGGCATCTCCTACGAGCAGTACTTC. Translating gives CASSLTGGISYEQYF. The V gene is TRBV6-5, the J gene TRBJ2-7, with TRBD1 matching over 10 bases. J gave up 0 bases and V 6 bases, and 5 bases lay outside the gene matches. Germline assignment: CDR1 MNHEY and CDR2 SVGAGI. The CDR3 runs 15 residues.

This chain links TRBV10-3 with TRBJ1-6, with 7 bases matching TRBD1. The junction had 5 bases not matched to a gene; V was cut back by 6 bases and J by 0 bases. The CDR3 is 16 residues long. Germline V lookup: CDR1 ENHRY, CDR2 SYGVKD. The CDR3 protein is CAIREGQSSYNSPLHF. The DNA for the CDR3 is TGTGCCATCAGGGAGGGACAGAGCTCCTATAATTCACCCCTCCACTTT.

The chain links TRBV6-2 or TRBV6-3 to TRBJ1-5; no reliable D call. V was trimmed by 0 bases and J by 0 bases, leaving 24 bases between them. The CDR3 sequence is 21 residues long. CDR1 and CDR2 (germline): MNHEY, SVGEGT. CDR3 in amino acids: CASSYSVMPGALAHSNQPQHF. The DNA of the CDR3 is TGTGCCAGCAGTTACTCTGTTATGCCAGGAGCCCTCGCCCATAGCAATCAGCCCCAGCATTTT.

This clonotype was seen just once. The chain carries TRBV7-6 and TRBJ2-3; D unresolved. Trimming took 0 bases from V and 1 from J, leaving 8 bases between them. Germline-derived CDR1 and CDR2 are SGHVS and FNYEAQ. CDR3 length: 15 amino acids. CDR3 coding DNA: TGTGCCAGCAGCTTAGCTTATGCCCGCACAGATACGCAGTATTTT. This sequence encodes CASSLAYARTDTQYF.

This clonotype was seen a few times. This chain links TRBV28 with TRBJ2-3; 9 bases match TRBD2. From germline, CDR1 is MDHEN and CDR2 SYDVKM. CDR3 length: 16 amino acids. Germline trimming cut 4 bases from V and 3 bases from J; bases unmatched to any gene: 8. This CDR3 is CASSYAGGFETDTQYF. In DNA form, the CDR3 reads TGTGCCAGCAGTTACGCGGGGGGGTTCGAAACAGATACGCAGTATTTT.

This clonotype was seen ten or more times. The CDR3 spells CASSLVPGHQPQHF. CDR3 bases: TGTGCCAGCAGCTTAGTACCAGGGCACCAGCCCCAGCATTTT. The genes are TRBV7-2 and TRBJ1-5, with D possibly TRBD1 on 5 matching bases. Germline assignment: CDR1 SGHTA and CDR2 FQGNSA. The V gene lost 1 base and the J gene lost 7 bases, with 11 bases spanning the gap. The CDR3 loop spans 14 amino acids. Full variable domain (outside the CDR3, taken from reference TRBV7-2 and TRBJ1-5): GAGVSQSPSNKVTEKGKDVELRCDPISGHTALYWYRQSLGQGLEFLIYFQGNSAPDKSGLPSDRFSAERTGGSVSTLTIQRTQQEDSAVYLCASSLVPGHQPQHFGDGTRLSIL.

The chain combines TRBV12-3 or TRBV12-4 with TRBJ2-1, with TRBD1 as a possible D gene (6 bases). Trimming cost V 8 bases and J 8 bases, with 16 bases left between them. The CDR3 runs to 13 residues. CDR3 in amino acids: CASSFQGRDEQFF. CDR3 DNA sequence: TGTGCCAGCTCGTTCCAGGGGCGCGATGAGCAGTTCTTC.

This chain joins TRBV6-2 or TRBV6-3 and TRBJ1-1; TRBD1 agrees at 8 bases. The CDR3 runs to 17 residues. Germline CDR1 reads MNHEY; CDR2 reads SVGEGT. The V segment lost 1 base and the J segment 0 bases; nucleotides outside the gene matches: 7. The CDR3 sequence is CASSYYPKTGVNTEAFF. For the CDR3, the DNA is TGTGCCAGCAGTTACTACCCTAAGACAGGGGTGAACACTGAAGCTTTCTTT.

This clonotype was found a few times. V and J are TRBV12-3 or TRBV12-4 and TRBJ1-2; no definite D call. V lost 1 base to trimming and J lost 6 bases, with 6 bases between them. The CDR3 contains 12 residues. The CDR3 reads CASSLGLNGYTF. The CDR3 nucleotides are TGTGCCAGCAGTTTAGGACTGAATGGCTACACCTTC.

J is TRBJ2-1 and V is TRBV6-1; D uncertain. The CDR3 consists of 13 residues. CDR1 and CDR2 (germline): MNHNS, SASEGT. V dropped 5 bases and J dropped 9 bases, with 14 bases sitting between them. This CDR3 is CASSLGLISEQFF. The CDR3 bases are TGTGCCAGCAGTTTAGGGCTAATCAGTGAGCAGTTCTTC.

The chain links TRBV5-5 to TRBJ1-2; D is unresolved. V lost 1 base and J 1 base, leaving 14 bases between the germline ends. The CDR3 totals 16 residues. Germline V gene data show CDR1 as SGHKS and CDR2 as YYEKEE (reference sequence). CDR3 sequence: CASSLLGEGDNYGYTF. CDR3 coding DNA: TGTGCCAGCAGCTTGTTAGGAGAGGGAGATAACTATGGCTACACCTTC.